The 30 T cell receptor beta chains given below trace back to one sample, sequenced in a study of T cell repertoires in cytomegalovirus infection. Using its own MiXCR run on the reads, TCRdb lists one record per CDR3 protein. The table records about 530,000 distinct CDR3 sequences, approximately 25% of them present only once. The material sequenced was PBMCs. The receptors derive from a human donor in good health (CMV status not recorded). Some clones in this sample may be carry-over from other donors' samples.

This clonotype was seen only a few times. The gene calls are TRBV6-2 or TRBV6-3 and TRBJ2-3; D ambiguous. Germline CDR1 and CDR2: MNHEY and SVGEGT. The CDR3 contains 14 residues. V was shortened by 6 bases and J by 0 bases, with 10 bases between the two germline ends. The DNA for the CDR3 is TGTGCCAGCAGCCGGAGCCTTAGCACAGATACGCAGTATTTT. Amino acids: CASSRSLSTDTQYF.

The rearrangement joins TRBV20-1 to TRBJ2-2; 9 bases align to TRBD2. This CDR3 has 15 residues. Germline values: CDR1 DFQATT, CDR2 SNEGSKA (reference sequence). V lost 6 bases to trimming and J lost 7 bases; unmatched junction nucleotides: 12. Here the CDR3 reads CSAHSGRGYGGELFF. The CDR3 DNA reads TGCAGTGCACATAGCGGGAGAGGGTACGGCGGGGAGCTGTTTTTT.

This clonotype turned up a few times. This chain connects TRBV20-1 to TRBJ2-1; perhaps TRBD2 as D (5 bases). The germline V and J ends were trimmed by 0 bases and 5 bases, with 11 bases remaining between them. The germline CDR1 and CDR2 sequences are DFQATT and SNEGSKA (reference sequence). The CDR3 runs 14 residues. The CDR3 DNA is TGCAGTGCTAGAGACCCGGGAATACACAATGAGCAGTTCTTC. Its translation is CSARDPGIHNEQFF.

This clonotype was counted between two and nine times. V and J are TRBV11-1 and TRBJ2-1; 9 bases line up with TRBD2. V lost 5 bases, J lost 8 bases, and 7 bases stayed unmatched. CDR3 length: 14 residues. Looked up from germline, CDR1 is SGHAT and CDR2 is FQDESV (reference sequence). The CDR3 spells CASSMREGGYEQFF. CDR3 sequence (DNA): TGTGCCAGCAGCATGCGGGAGGGCGGTTATGAGCAGTTCTTC.

The chain recombines TRBV19 with TRBJ1-1, with D perhaps matching TRBD1 (5 bases). Trimming cost V 7 bases and J 1 base, with 13 bases left between them. The CDR3 extends over 14 amino acids. CDR1 is LNHDA and CDR2 is SQIVND in the germline V gene (reference sequence). The DNA of the CDR3 is TGTGCCAGTAAGGAGGGCGGACAGAACACTGAAGCTTTCTTT. This sequence encodes CASKEGGQNTEAFF.

This clonotype showed up just a few times. J is TRBJ1-2 and V is TRBV20-1; possibly TRBD1 for D (5 bases). V was pared by 6 bases and J by 8 bases, with 22 bases between. This CDR3 spans 14 amino acids. Germline CDR1 and CDR2: DFQATT and SNEGSKA (reference sequence). CDR3 in amino acids: CSARQVGESLGYTF. CDR3 DNA sequence: TGCAGTGCGCGCCAAGTAGGGGAAAGCCTGGGCTACACCTTC.

The J gene is TRBJ1-2, the V gene TRBV25-1; tentatively, D is TRBD1 (6 bases). This CDR3 spans 15 amino acids. Germline V gene data show CDR1 as MGHDK and CDR2 as SYGVNS. V lost 2 bases, J lost 8 bases, and 18 bases lay in between. The CDR3 here is CASSEGTLVSSGYTF. CDR3 nucleotides: TGTGCCAGCAGTGAAGGGACACTCGTCTCCTCCGGCTACACCTTC.

In this sample, this clonotype turned up a few times. The CDR3 sequence is CASSDPRGTYGYTF. CDR3 sequence (DNA): TGTGCCAGCAGTGATCCGAGGGGGACCTATGGCTACACCTTC. J is TRBJ1-2 and V is TRBV25-1; a possible D gene is TRBD1 (6 bases). Germline assignment: CDR1 MGHDK and CDR2 SYGVNS. CDR3 length equals 14 residues. V was cut by 3 bases and J by 4 bases, with 12 bases left in between.

This clonotype was seen a few times. The genes are TRBV19 and TRBJ1-1; no firm D call. From germline, CDR1 is LNHDA and CDR2 SQIVND (reference sequence). The CDR3 is 14 amino acids. Deletions cut 9 bases from V and 8 bases from J, with 22 bases between. In nucleotides, the CDR3 is TGTGCCAGCCACGACCCCTACGCCGCAAACGAAGCTTTCTTT. Translating gives CASHDPYAANEAFF.

Only a few counts were recorded for this clonotype. J is TRBJ2-2 and V is TRBV5-1; TRBD2 matches 14 bases. This CDR3 is built from 19 residues. Germline V lookup: CDR1 SGHRS, CDR2 YFSETQ. The V segment lost 2 bases and the J segment 0 bases; nucleotides outside the gene matches: 6. As DNA, the CDR3 is TGCGCCAGCAGCTTACTAGGACTAGCGGGAGGTGCGAACACCGGGGAGCTGTTTTTT. As protein: CASSLLGLAGGANTGELFF.

This clonotype has only a few counts. The chain links TRBV11-2 to TRBJ2-1, with a weak D call TRBD2 (7 bases). CDR3 size: 18 residues. Trimming took off 0 bases at V and 8 bases at J, with 23 bases between the two ends. Germline V gene lookup returns CDR1 SGHAT and CDR2 FQNNGV. Here the CDR3 reads CASSLDVGGGATGDEQFF. The CDR3 nucleotides read TGTGCCAGCAGCTTAGATGTCGGCGGGGGCGCGACGGGGGATGAGCAGTTCTTC.

About this clonotype: At one end the junction does not follow the germline gene, possibly because of a read error. The chain recombines TRBV5-4 with TRBJ2-2, with 9 nucleotides matching TRBD1. Germline assignment: CDR1 SGHNT and CDR2 YYREEE (reference sequence). The CDR3 covers 14 residues. The CDR3 loop is CARSLGQGKEELFF. For the CDR3, the DNA is TGTGCCAGAAGCTTGGGACAGGGAAAGGAGGAGCTGTTTTTT.

This clonotype was found a few times. This chain joins TRBV15 and TRBJ2-7; D is possibly TRBD1 (6 bases). Per germline, CDR1 LNHNV and CDR2 YYDKDF (reference sequence). CDR3 length: 13 residues. Trimming removed 3 bases from V and 5 bases from J, with 11 bases in between. CDR3 loop: CATSRDSIHEQYF. As DNA, the CDR3 is TGTGCCACCAGCAGGGACAGCATCCACGAGCAGTACTTC.

The gene calls are TRBV11-3 and TRBJ2-7; D ambiguous. This CDR3 region has 14 residues. V lost 1 base, J lost 9 bases, and 16 bases lay in between. CDR1 and CDR2 (germline): SGHNT, YENEEA. CDR3 nucleotide sequence: TGTGCCAGCAGCTTAGGCGGACCGGCTGTTCGGCAGTACTTC. Its translation is CASSLGGPAVRQYF. Combining the CDR3 with reference TRBV11-3 and TRBJ2-7 gives the whole variable domain EAGVVQSPRYKIIEKKQPVAFWCNPISGHNTLYWYLQNLGQGPELLIRYENEEAVDDSQLPKDRFSAERLKGVDSTLKIQPAELGDSAVYLCASSLGGPAVRQYFGPGTRLTVT.

The chain carries TRBV6-2 or TRBV6-3 and TRBJ2-1; D might be TRBD1 (5 bases). CDR3 length equals 16 residues. V dropped 4 bases and J dropped 0 bases, with 13 bases sitting between them. Looked up from germline, CDR1 is MNHEY and CDR2 is SVGEGT. This CDR3 reads CASSFRVPSSYNEQFF. For the CDR3, the DNA is TGTGCCAGCAGTTTCAGGGTCCCTTCCTCCTACAATGAGCAGTTCTTC.

This chain connects TRBV7-2 to TRBJ1-1; 9 nucleotides match TRBD1. Germline CDR1 is SGHTA and CDR2 is FQGNSA. The CDR3 totals 14 residues. V lost 1 base and J lost 8; bases outside the gene matches: 5. The CDR3 DNA sequence: TGTGCCAGCAGCTTAGTGATTGGGACAGGGGAAGCTTTCTTT. This encodes CASSLVIGTGEAFF.

There are many counts of this clonotype. V usage is TRBV7-2 and J usage is TRBJ2-5; D is possibly TRBD1 (6 bases). The CDR3 extends over 16 amino acids. V lost 5 bases and J 5 bases, leaving 21 bases between the germline ends. The germline V gene encodes CDR1 SGHTA and CDR2 FQGNSA. CDR3 loop: CASSLLGQARGETQYF. The CDR3 DNA is TGTGCCAGCAGCCTCCTAGGCCAGGCGAGGGGGGAGACCCAGTACTTC.

This clonotype came up a few times. V and J are TRBV6-2 or TRBV6-3 and TRBJ2-7; a possible D gene is TRBD2 (6 bases). V dropped 2 bases and J dropped 7 bases, with 15 bases sitting between them. This CDR3 contains 14 residues. Germline CDR1 and CDR2: MNHEY and SVGEGT. The CDR3 protein is CASSYPTRHGEQYV. CDR3 coding DNA: TGTGCCAGCAGTTACCCGACTAGACACGGTGAGCAGTACGTC.

V and J are TRBV11-3 and TRBJ1-3, with a tentative D call TRBD1 (5 bases). CDR1 and CDR2 from the germline V gene are SGHNT and YENEEA. CDR3 length: 14 amino acids. Trimming left V 4 bases short and J 3 bases short, with 10 bases between. CDR3 in amino acids: CASSSDTLGNTIYF. In nucleotides, the CDR3 is TGTGCCAGCAGCTCGGACACCCTTGGAAACACCATATATTTT.

This clonotype was counted only a few times. The chain combines TRBV25-1 with TRBJ1-4, with TRBD1 identical over 9 bases. CDR3 length: 15 amino acids. CDR1 is MGHDK, CDR2 SYGVNS, per germline. The trim removed 3 bases at V and 2 bases at J, leaving 1 base unmatched. CDR3 nucleotides: TGTGCCAGCAGTGAGACAGGGGGGACTAATGAAAAACTGTTTTTT. Amino acids: CASSETGGTNEKLFF.

This clonotype was detected only a few times. The chain uses TRBV28 and TRBJ2-1; a possible D gene is TRBD1 (6 bases). CDR3 length: 14 residues. From germline, CDR1 is MDHEN and CDR2 SYDVKM. Trimming pared 5 bases from V and 6 bases from J, leaving 14 bases between. CDR3 residues: CASSGGTGINEQFF. In nucleotides, the CDR3 is TGTGCCAGCAGTGGGGGAACAGGGATCAATGAGCAGTTCTTC. The full variable domain, in which reference TRBV28 and TRBJ2-1 provide the parts outside the CDR3, is DVKVTQSSRYLVKRTGEKVFLECVQDMDHENMFWYRQDPGLGLRLIYFSYDVKMKEKGDIPEGYSVSREKKERFSLILESASTNQTSMYLCASSGGTGINEQFFGPGTRLTVL.

This clonotype has more than one count but fewer than ten. The rearrangement uses TRBV7-2 and TRBJ1-2; D might be TRBD1 (5 bases). This CDR3 region has 13 residues. The V gene's germline CDR1 is SGHTA and CDR2 FQGNSA. Trimming took off 5 bases at V and 8 bases at J, with 15 bases between the two ends. The CDR3: CASSPGTARGYTF. CDR3 in DNA: TGTGCCAGCAGCCCCGGGACCGCTAGGGGCTACACCTTC.

The chain uses TRBV5-1 and TRBJ1-5, with a possible D match to TRBD1 (6 bases). The length of the CDR3 is 16 residues. With 0 bases removed from V and 2 bases from J, the gap between germline ends came to 12 bases. CDR1 is SGHRS and CDR2 is YFSETQ in the germline V gene. CDR3 bases: TGCGCCAGCAGCTTGGAAGGCAGGGGAGGCAATCAGCCCCAGCATTTT. This encodes CASSLEGRGGNQPQHF.

This clonotype was counted a single time. The chain recombines TRBV19 with TRBJ2-7; TRBD2 might be the D (6 bases). CDR1 is LNHDA, CDR2 SQIVND, per germline (reference sequence). This CDR3 spans 14 amino acids. V was cut by 3 bases and J by 3 bases, with 12 bases left in between. The CDR3 region has the DNA TGTGCCAGTAGTATTGTGGCCGGGAGCTACGAGCAGTACGTC. Its protein is CASSIVAGSYEQYV.

This clonotype was detected many times. The chain is built from TRBV7-2 and TRBJ1-2; D unresolved. In germline, CDR1 is SGHTA, CDR2 FQGNSA. The CDR3 sequence is 14 residues long. Trimming pared 7 bases from V and 5 bases from J, leaving 17 bases between. CDR3 in amino acids: CASKMEVSTYGYTF. The CDR3 DNA reads as TGTGCCAGCAAAATGGAGGTGTCTACTTATGGCTACACCTTC.

This clonotype was seen a few times. The gene calls are TRBV4-3 and TRBJ2-6; tentative D call: TRBD2 (5 bases). The CDR3 totals 19 residues. V shed 0 bases and J shed 0 bases, with 15 bases lying between them. Per the germline V gene, CDR1 is LGHNA and CDR2 is YSLEER. The CDR3 protein is CASSQDEGSSYSGANVLTF. The DNA of the CDR3 is TGCGCCAGCAGCCAAGATGAGGGCAGCTCATACTCTGGGGCCAACGTCCTGACTTTC.

This clonotype was seen repeatedly, ten times or more. For the CDR3, the DNA is TGTGCCAGCAGCTTAAGCGGGAGGGTGGATGAGCAGTTCTTC. Translating gives CASSLSGRVDEQFF. The chain carries TRBV7-6 and TRBJ2-1, with 10 bases lining up with TRBD2. The CDR3 extends over 14 amino acids. J was trimmed by 8 bases and V by 2 bases; bases with no gene match: 3. CDR1 and CDR2 (germline): SGHVS, FNYEAQ.

This clonotype was counted many times. This CDR3 is CASSSTGGNTEAFF. The CDR3 DNA follows: TGTGCCAGCAGCTCGACAGGGGGAAACACTGAAGCTTTCTTT. The V and J genes are TRBV7-2 and TRBJ1-1, with TRBD1 matching 9 bases. Germline V gene data show CDR1 as SGHTA and CDR2 as FQGNSA. With V trimmed by 4 bases and J by 2 bases, 2 bases remained unmatched. The CDR3 is 14 amino acids.

The table lists this clonotype with a count of one. The chain has TRBV4-1 and TRBJ1-2; D is undetermined. Trimming pared 1 base from V and 2 bases from J, leaving 14 bases between. This CDR3 is built from 16 residues. Germline V CDR1 and CDR2: MGHRA, YSYEKL. This CDR3 reads CASSQGVEGLNYGYTF. The CDR3 region has the DNA TGCGCCAGCAGCCAAGGCGTAGAGGGTTTAAACTATGGCTACACCTTC.

This clonotype has a handful of counts. V and J are TRBV20-1 and TRBJ2-1, with TRBD2 matching 10 bases. V gave up 0 bases and J gave up 4 bases; unmatched junction bases: 6. The CDR3 is 16 residues long. Germline CDR1 DFQATT, CDR2 SNEGSKA (reference sequence). The CDR3 sequence is CSARDLEREGYNEQFF. CDR3 nucleotide sequence: TGCAGTGCTAGAGATCTTGAGCGGGAGGGATACAATGAGCAGTTCTTC.